These 6 T cell receptor beta chains were sequenced from one sample in a study of blood T cell repertoires in COVID-19. Profiling relied on immunoSEQ multiplex PCR, and the TCRdb table lists in-frame clones only, not all of them. In the table there are roughly 48,000 clones, about 90% of which are singletons. The sample comprised peripheral blood. Every receptor here comes from a human donor in a cohort sampled during active COVID-19.

The chain couples TRBV12-5 to TRBJ2-1; tentatively, D is TRBD2 (5 bases). Between the trimmed V and J ends, which lost 1 base and 2 bases, there was a span of 15 bases. This CDR3 is 17 amino acids long. The germline gives CDR1 LGHNT, CDR2 FRNRAP. The CDR3 DNA reads as TGTGCTAGTGGTTTGGGGCTCGGGATTCCTCCCTACAATGAGCAGTTCTTC. Protein product: CASGLGLGIPPYNEQFF.

V is TRBV5-4 and J is TRBJ1-2; 10 nucleotides align to TRBD1. CDR1 SGHNT and CDR2 YYREEE come from the germline V gene (reference sequence). The CDR3 covers 16 residues. The junction had 8 bases not matched to a gene; V was cut back by 4 bases and J by 2 bases. The CDR3 sequence: CASSPGGGQGNYGYTF. The CDR3 coding sequence is TGTGCCAGCAGCCCGGGAGGGGGACAGGGGAACTATGGCTACACCTTC.

The J gene is TRBJ1-5, the V gene TRBV2; no clear D gene. CDR1 SNHLY and CDR2 FYNNEI come from the germline V gene. Trimming took off 8 bases at V and 2 bases at J, with 13 bases between the two ends. This CDR3 is built from 14 residues. DNA for the CDR3: TGTGCCAGCTCCATCGGGGTCGGCAATCAGCCCCAGCATTTT. It specifies CASSIGVGNQPQHF.

The gene calls are TRBV25-1 and TRBJ1-2; a possible D gene is TRBD1 (5 bases). V lost 5 bases to trimming and J lost 0 bases, with 10 bases between them. The CDR3 extends over 14 amino acids. The germline V gene encodes CDR1 MGHDK and CDR2 SYGVNS. CDR3: CASSQGLPNYGYTF. The CDR3 bases are TGTGCCAGCAGTCAGGGCCTCCCTAACTATGGCTACACCTTC.

The chain employs TRBV7-6 and TRBJ1-4, with TRBD1 matching over 7 bases. Germline assignment: CDR1 SGHVS and CDR2 FNYEAQ. V shed 7 bases and J 5 bases; nucleotides not matched to a gene: 4. The CDR3 covers 13 residues. CDR3 protein: CASNRGPNEKLFF. The CDR3 region has the DNA TGTGCCAGCAACAGGGGTCCCAATGAAAAACTGTTTTTT. The whole variable domain, filled in from reference TRBV7-6 and TRBJ1-4, reads GAGVSQSPRYKVTKRGQDVALRCDPISGHVSLYWYRQALGQGPEFLTYFNYEAQQDKSGLPNDRFSAERPEGSISTLTIQRTEQRDSAMYRCASNRGPNEKLFFGSGTQLSVL.

This clone has a handful of counts. V and J are TRBV2 and TRBJ1-2; D is unclear. V was pared by 2 bases and J by 2 bases, with 9 bases between. The germline gives CDR1 SNHLY, CDR2 FYNNEI. The CDR3 runs to 14 residues. This CDR3 reads CASSESPVNYGYTF. In DNA, the CDR3 is TGTGCCAGCAGTGAAAGTCCGGTAAACTATGGCTACACCTTC.